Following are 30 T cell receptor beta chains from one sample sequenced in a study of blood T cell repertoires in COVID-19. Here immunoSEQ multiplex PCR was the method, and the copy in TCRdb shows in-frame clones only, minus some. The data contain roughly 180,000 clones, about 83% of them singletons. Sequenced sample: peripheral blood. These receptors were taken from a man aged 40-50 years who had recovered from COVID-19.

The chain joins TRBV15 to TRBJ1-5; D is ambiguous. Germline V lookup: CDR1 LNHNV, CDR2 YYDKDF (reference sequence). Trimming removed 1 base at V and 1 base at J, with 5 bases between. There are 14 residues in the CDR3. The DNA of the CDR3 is TGTGCCACCAGCAGAGCAGGAAGCAATCAGCCCCAGCATTTT. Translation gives CATSRAGSNQPQHF. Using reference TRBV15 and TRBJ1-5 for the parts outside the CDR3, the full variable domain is DAMVIQNPRYQVTQFGKPVTLSCSQTLNHNVMYWYQQKSSQAPKLLFHYYDKDFNNEADTPDNFQSRRPNTSFCFLDIRSPGLGDTAMYLCATSRAGSNQPQHFGDGTRLSIL.

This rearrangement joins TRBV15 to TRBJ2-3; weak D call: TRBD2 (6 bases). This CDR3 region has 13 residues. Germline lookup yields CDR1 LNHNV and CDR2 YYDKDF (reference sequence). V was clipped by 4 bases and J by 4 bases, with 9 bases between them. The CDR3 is CATSKWGADTQYF. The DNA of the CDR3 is TGTGCCACCAGCAAATGGGGGGCAGATACGCAGTATTTT.

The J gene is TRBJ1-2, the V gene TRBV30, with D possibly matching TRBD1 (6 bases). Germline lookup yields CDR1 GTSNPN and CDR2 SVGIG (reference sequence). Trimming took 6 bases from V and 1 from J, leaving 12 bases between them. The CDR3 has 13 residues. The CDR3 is CACPDRFNYGYTF. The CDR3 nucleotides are TGTGCCTGCCCGGACAGATTTAACTATGGCTACACCTTC. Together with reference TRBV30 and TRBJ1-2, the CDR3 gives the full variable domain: SQTIHQWPATLVQPVGSPLSLECTVEGTSNPNLYWYRQAAGRGLQLLFYSVGIGQISSEVPQNLSASRPQDRQFILSSKKLLLSDSGFYLCACPDRFNYGYTFGSGTRLTVV.

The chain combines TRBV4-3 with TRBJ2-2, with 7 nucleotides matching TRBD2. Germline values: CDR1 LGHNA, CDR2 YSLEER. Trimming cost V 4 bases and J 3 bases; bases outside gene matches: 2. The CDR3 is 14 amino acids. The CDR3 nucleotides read TGCGCCAGCAGCCTTCGGGGGGACACCGGGGAGCTGTTTTTT. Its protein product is CASSLRGDTGELFF.

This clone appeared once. This CDR3 is CAISDPGQGANEQYF. Written as DNA, the CDR3 is TGTGCCATCAGTGACCCTGGGCAGGGGGCAAACGAGCAGTACTTC. V usage is TRBV10-3 and J usage is TRBJ2-7, with TRBD1 matching 8 bases. V trimming: 3 bases; J trimming: 5 bases; junction bases outside the gene matches: 9. This CDR3 contains 15 residues. CDR1 is ENHRY, CDR2 SYGVKD, per germline.

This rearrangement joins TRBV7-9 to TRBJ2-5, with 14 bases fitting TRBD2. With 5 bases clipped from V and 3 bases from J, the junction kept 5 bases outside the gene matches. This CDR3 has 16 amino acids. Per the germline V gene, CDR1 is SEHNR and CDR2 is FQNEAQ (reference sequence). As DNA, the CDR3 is TGTGCCAGCAGCCCAGGGACTAGCGGGGGCGAAGAGACCCAGTACTTC. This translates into CASSPGTSGGEETQYF. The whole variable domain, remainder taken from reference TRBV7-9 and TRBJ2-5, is DTGVSQNPRHKITKRGQNVTFRCDPISEHNRLYWYRQTLGQGPEFLTYFQNEAQLEKSRLLSDRFSAERPKGSFSTLEIQRTEQGDSAMYLCASSPGTSGGEETQYFGPGTRLLVL.

The DNA of the CDR3 is TGTGCCAGCTCATTGGGACAGCCTAGCACAGATACGCAGTATTTT. This gives the protein CASSLGQPSTDTQYF. The V and J genes are TRBV18 and TRBJ2-3; 7 bases agree with TRBD1. Germline V gene sequence: CDR1 KGHSH, CDR2 LQKENI. The trim removed 5 bases at V and 0 bases at J, leaving 5 bases unmatched. The CDR3 is 15 amino acids.

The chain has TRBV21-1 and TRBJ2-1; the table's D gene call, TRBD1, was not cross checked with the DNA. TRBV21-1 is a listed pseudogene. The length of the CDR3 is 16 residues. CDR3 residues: CASSKVTTGGFNEQFF. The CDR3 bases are TGTGCCAGCAGCAAAGTAACGACAGGGGGTTTTAATGAGCAGTTCTTC.

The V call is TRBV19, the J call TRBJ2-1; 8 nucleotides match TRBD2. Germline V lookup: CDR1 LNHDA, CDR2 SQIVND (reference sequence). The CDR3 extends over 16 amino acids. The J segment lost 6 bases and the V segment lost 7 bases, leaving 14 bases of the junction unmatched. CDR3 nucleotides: TGTGCCAGTACCGATGGCGGGGCTAGCGGGCGCAATGAGCAGTTCTTC. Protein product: CASTDGGASGRNEQFF.

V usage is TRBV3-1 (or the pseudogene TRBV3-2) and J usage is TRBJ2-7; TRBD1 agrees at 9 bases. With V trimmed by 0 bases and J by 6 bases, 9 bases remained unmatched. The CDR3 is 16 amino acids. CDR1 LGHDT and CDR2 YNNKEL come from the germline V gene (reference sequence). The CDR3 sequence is CASSQDPGTGYLEQYF. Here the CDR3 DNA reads TGTGCCAGCAGCCAAGACCCCGGGACAGGGTATCTCGAGCAGTACTTC.

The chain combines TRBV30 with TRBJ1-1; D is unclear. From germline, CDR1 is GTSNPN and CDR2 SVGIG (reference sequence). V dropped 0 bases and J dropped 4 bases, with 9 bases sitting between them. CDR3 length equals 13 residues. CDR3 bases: TGTGCCTGGAGTGTTAGTGATTTCACTGAAGCTTTCTTT. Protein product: CAWSVSDFTEAFF.

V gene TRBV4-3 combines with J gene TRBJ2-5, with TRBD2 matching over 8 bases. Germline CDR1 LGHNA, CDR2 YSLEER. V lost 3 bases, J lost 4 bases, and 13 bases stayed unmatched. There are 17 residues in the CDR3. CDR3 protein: CASSQAGGGRTVETQYF. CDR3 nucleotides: TGCGCCAGCAGCCAGGCCGGAGGCGGGAGGACGGTAGAGACCCAGTACTTC.

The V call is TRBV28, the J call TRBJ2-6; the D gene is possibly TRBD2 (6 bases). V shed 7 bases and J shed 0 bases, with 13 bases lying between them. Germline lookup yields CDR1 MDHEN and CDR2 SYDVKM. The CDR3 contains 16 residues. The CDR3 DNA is TGTGCCAGCACCGGAGGGGATTACTCTGGGGCCAACGTCCTGACTTTC. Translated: CASTGGDYSGANVLTF.

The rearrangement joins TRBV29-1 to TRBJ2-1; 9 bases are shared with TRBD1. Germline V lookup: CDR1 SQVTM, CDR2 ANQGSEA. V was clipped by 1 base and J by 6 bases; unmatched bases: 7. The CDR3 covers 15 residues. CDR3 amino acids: CSVEGRDRAGNEQFF. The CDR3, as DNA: TGCAGCGTTGAAGGTAGGGACAGGGCTGGCAATGAGCAGTTCTTC.

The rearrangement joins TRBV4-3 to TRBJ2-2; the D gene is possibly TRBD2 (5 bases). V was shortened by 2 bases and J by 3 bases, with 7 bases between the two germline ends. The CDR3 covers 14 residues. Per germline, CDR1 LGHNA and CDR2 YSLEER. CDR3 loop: CASSQSGYTGELFF. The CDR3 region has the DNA TGCGCCAGCAGCCAATCGGGGTACACCGGGGAGCTGTTTTTT.

The chain's CDR3 is CASSQDLRLAGYNEQFF. Here the CDR3 DNA reads TGTGCCAGCAGCCAAGATCTTCGGCTAGCGGGGTACAATGAGCAGTTCTTC. This chain joins TRBV14 and TRBJ2-1, with 9 bases lining up with TRBD2. The CDR3 length is 17 residues. The V gene's germline CDR1 is SGHDN and CDR2 FVKESK. V was clipped by 0 bases and J by 4 bases; unmatched bases: 7.

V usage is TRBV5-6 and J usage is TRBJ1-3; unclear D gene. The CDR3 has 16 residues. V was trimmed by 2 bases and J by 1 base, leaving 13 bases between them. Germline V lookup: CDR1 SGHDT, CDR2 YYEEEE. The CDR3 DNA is TGTGCCAGCAGCTTCGGGGAAGTCACTTCTGGAAACACCATATATTTT. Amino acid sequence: CASSFGEVTSGNTIYF.

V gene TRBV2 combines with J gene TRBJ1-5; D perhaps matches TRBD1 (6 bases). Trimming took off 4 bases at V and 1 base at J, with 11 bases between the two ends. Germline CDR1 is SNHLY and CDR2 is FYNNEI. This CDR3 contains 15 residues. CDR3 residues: CASSVSGQSNQPQHF. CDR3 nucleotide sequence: TGTGCCAGCAGTGTTTCGGGACAAAGCAATCAGCCCCAGCATTTT. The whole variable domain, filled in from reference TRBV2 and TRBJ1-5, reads EPEVTQTPSHQVTQMGQEVILRCVPISNHLYFYWYRQILGQKVEFLVSFYNNEISEKSEIFDDQFSVERPDGSNFTLKIRSTKLEDSAMYFCASSVSGQSNQPQHFGDGTRLSIL.

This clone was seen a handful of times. Written as DNA, the CDR3 is TGTGCCAGCAGTGCTCCCCTGGTCGGGGGGACCAACTATGGCTACACCTTC. Protein product: CASSAPLVGGTNYGYTF. This sequence joins TRBV6-1 and TRBJ1-2; TRBD1 is a possible D gene (5 bases). The CDR3 is 17 amino acids. The germline gives CDR1 MNHNS, CDR2 SASEGT. V dropped 4 bases and J dropped 2 bases, with 20 bases sitting between them.

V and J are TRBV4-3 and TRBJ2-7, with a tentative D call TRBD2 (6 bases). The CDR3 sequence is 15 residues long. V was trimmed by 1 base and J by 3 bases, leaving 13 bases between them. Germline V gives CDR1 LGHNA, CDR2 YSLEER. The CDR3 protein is CASSQARTGLYEQYF. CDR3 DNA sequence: TGCGCCAGCAGCCAAGCAAGGACGGGACTCTACGAGCAGTACTTC.

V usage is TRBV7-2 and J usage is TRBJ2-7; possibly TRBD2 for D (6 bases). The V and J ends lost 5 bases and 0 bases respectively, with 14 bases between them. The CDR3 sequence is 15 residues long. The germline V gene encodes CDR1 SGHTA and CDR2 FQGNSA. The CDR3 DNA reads TGTGCCAGCAGCGAACTCCCCGGGAGCTCCTACGAGCAGTACTTC. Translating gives CASSELPGSSYEQYF.

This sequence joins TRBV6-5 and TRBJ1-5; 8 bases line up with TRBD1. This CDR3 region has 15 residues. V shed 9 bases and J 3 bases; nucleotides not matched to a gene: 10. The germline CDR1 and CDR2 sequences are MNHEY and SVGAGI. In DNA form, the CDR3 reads TGTGCCAGGCCCAAGGACAGGGAGGCCAATCAGCCCCAGCATTTT. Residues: CARPKDREANQPQHF.

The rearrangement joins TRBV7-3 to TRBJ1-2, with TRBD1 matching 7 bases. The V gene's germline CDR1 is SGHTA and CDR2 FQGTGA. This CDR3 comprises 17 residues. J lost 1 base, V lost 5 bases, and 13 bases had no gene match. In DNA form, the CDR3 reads TGTGCCAGCAGCCCAACCCCGCACAGGGGAAATAACTATGGCTACACCTTC. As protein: CASSPTPHRGNNYGYTF.

Here the CDR3 reads CASSRQENTGELFF. CDR3 bases: TGTGCCAGCTCACGACAGGAGAACACCGGGGAGCTGTTTTTT. The V and J genes are TRBV18 and TRBJ2-2, with D maybe TRBD1 (6 bases). V was clipped by 4 bases and J by 1 base, with 7 bases between them. The CDR3 has 14 amino acids. Germline V lookup: CDR1 KGHSH, CDR2 LQKENI. The whole variable domain, remainder taken from reference TRBV18 and TRBJ2-2, is NAGVMQNPRHLVRRRGQEARLRCSPMKGHSHVYWYRQLPEEGLKFMVYLQKENIIDESGMPKERFSAEFPKEGPSILRIQQVVRGDSAAYFCASSRQENTGELFFGEGSRLTVL.

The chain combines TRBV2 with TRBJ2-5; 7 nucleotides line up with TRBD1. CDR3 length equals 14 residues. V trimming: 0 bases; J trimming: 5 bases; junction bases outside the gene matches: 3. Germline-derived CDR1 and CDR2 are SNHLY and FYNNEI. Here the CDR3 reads CASSEAGGGETQYF. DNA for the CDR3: TGTGCCAGCAGTGAAGCAGGGGGCGGGGAGACCCAGTACTTC.

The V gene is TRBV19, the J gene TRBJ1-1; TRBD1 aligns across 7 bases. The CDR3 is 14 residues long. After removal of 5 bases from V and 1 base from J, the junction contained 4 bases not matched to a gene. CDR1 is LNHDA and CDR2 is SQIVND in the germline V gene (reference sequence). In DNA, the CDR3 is TGTGCCAGTAGTCTCCGACAGGGGAACACTGAAGCTTTCTTT. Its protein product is CASSLRQGNTEAFF.

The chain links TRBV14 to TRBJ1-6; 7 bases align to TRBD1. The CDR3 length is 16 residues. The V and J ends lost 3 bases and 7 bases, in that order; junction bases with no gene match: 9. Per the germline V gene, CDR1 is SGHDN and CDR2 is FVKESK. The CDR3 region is CASSQLKTGLNSPLHF. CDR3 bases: TGTGCCAGCAGCCAGCTAAAGACAGGGTTGAATTCACCCCTCCACTTT.

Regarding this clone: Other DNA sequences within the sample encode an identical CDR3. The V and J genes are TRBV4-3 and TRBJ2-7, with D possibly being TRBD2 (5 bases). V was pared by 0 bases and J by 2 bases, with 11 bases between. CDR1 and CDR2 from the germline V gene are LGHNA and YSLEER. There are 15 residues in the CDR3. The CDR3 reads CASSQDHRGPYEQYF. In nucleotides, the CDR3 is TGCGCCAGCAGCCAAGATCATCGGGGTCCCTACGAGCAGTACTTC.

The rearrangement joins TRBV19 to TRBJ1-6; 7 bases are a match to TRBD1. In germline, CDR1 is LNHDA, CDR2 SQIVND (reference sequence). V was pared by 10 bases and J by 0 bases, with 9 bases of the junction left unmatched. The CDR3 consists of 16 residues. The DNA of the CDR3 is TGTGCCACCCACAGGGGCCCGAGCTCCTATAATTCACCCCTCCACTTT. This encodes CATHRGPSSYNSPLHF.

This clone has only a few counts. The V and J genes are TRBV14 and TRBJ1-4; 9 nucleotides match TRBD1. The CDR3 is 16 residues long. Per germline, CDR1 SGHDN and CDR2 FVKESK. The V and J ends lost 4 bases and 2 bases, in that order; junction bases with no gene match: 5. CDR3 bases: TGTGCCAGCAGCCGGGACAGGGCTCCGACTAATGAAAAACTGTTTTTT. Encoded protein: CASSRDRAPTNEKLFF.